These T cell receptor beta chains were read from a single sample in a study of blood T cell repertoires in COVID-19. TCRdb keeps only in-frame clones here, not all; method: immunoSEQ multiplex PCR. Here the sample spans fewer than 500,000 clones, about nine tenths being singletons. Sequenced sample: peripheral blood. All receptors come from a woman in her thirties with active or convalescent COVID-19. The CDR3 runs from the conserved cysteine through the conserved F or W.

TRBV4-1	TRBJ2-3	CASSQVARASTDTQYF
TRBV29-1	TRBJ1-5	CSVELGQNQPQHF
TRBV27	TRBJ1-1	CASTRGDRLMNTEAFF
TRBV19	TRBJ1-1	CAITDRKTEAFF
TRBV27	TRBJ1-2	CASSYRGRDYGYTF
TRBV6-5	TRBJ2-1	CASSFSPDNEQFF
TRBV19	TRBJ1-1	CASRKDRVSDTEAFF
TRBV5-6	TRBJ1-2	CASSLGPGGPVYGYTF
TRBV12-3/TRBV12-4	TRBJ2-1	CASSSEYNEQFF
TRBV11-3	TRBJ2-3	CASSPGLAGVSDTQYF
TRBV10-3	TRBJ2-7	CAISESSGSLYEQYF
TRBV5-1	TRBJ2-3	CASSPLAGADTQYF
TRBV20-1	TRBJ2-3	CSASKPGAGGPGDTQYF
TRBV6-5	TRBJ1-2	CASSPGQGGDYTF
TRBV24-1	TRBJ2-1	CATSDHPRPGQGSGNEQFF
TRBV28	TRBJ1-2	CASSLVLGVYGYTF
TRBV19	TRBJ2-7	CASSIRANSYEQYF
TRBV29-1	TRBJ2-5	CSATDFQETQYF
TRBV6-5	TRBJ1-6	CASRGTVENNSPLHF
TRBV6-5	TRBJ1-2	CASKGVTNYGYTF
TRBV6-6	TRBJ2-7	CASSFKTSGGSYEQYF
TRBV12-3/TRBV12-4	TRBJ2-1	CASSSGQYNEQFF
TRBV5-1	TRBJ1-2	CASTSEWTGEGYTF
TRBV18	TRBJ2-3	CASSRGQGVGYTDTQYF
TRBV2	TRBJ2-7	CATIISSGRIGEQYF
TRBV7-9	TRBJ1-1	CASSFGLGTGPLNTEAFF
TRBV21-1	TRBJ2-3	CASSRRQGKTGTDTQYF
TRBV27	TRBJ1-4	CASSRDREDEKLFF
TRBV14	TRBJ2-5	CASSQGLVSMRETQYF
TRBV18	TRBJ2-1	CASSPKKTSGSGSYNEQFF
TRBV5-4	TRBJ2-7	CASSLSWGDEQYF
TRBV6-5	TRBJ1-1	CASNGGTGEAFF
TRBV5-5	TRBJ1-2	CASSRDRSNYGYTF
TRBV3-1/TRBV3-2	TRBJ1-3	CASSRDRVTGNTIYF
TRBV2	TRBJ1-5	CASSPDSSNQPQHF
TRBV3-1/TRBV3-2	TRBJ1-1	CASSQLQGNTEAFF
TRBV7-9	TRBJ1-2	CASSLRDSTLNYGYTF
TRBV18	TRBJ2-1	CASSLLTSPSTDEQFF
TRBV18	TRBJ1-1	CASSPPTRAAFF
TRBV6-2/TRBV6-3	TRBJ2-5	CASSFTSGGVQETQYF
TRBV11-2	TRBJ2-7	CASSLDRTSSYEQYF
TRBV5-1	TRBJ2-1	CATMAEGYNEQFF
TRBV2	TRBJ1-5	CASRSTGDSNQPQHF
TRBV6-5	TRBJ1-4	CASSKDRINEKLFF
TRBV10-1	TRBJ1-2	CASSESGQGIYGYTF
TRBV5-8	TRBJ1-3	CASSRSTDPPGNTIYF
TRBV2	TRBJ1-2	CAREVGEARNYGYTF
TRBV5-1	TRBJ2-3	CASSLSLAGTTDTQYF
TRBV7-9	TRBJ2-1	CASSLGRGEQFF
TRBV6-5	TRBJ1-4	CASSTTGNEKLFF
TRBV5-1	TRBJ2-7	CASSSRGDYEQYF
TRBV7-2	TRBJ2-1	CASSLERLEQFF
TRBV15	TRBJ2-1	CATSKTGTVYNEQFF
TRBV5-1	TRBJ2-5	CASRIAGGLLQETQYF